This is a list of T cell receptor beta chains from one sample in a study of T cell responses to AZD1222 COVID-19 vaccine. Profiled with immunoSEQ multiplex PCR; TCRdb holds only in-frame clones, not every one. The table lists tens of thousands of clones, about 90% of them singletons, with around a sixth in the top ten. The material was peripheral blood, obtained on day 0 of AZD1222 vaccination. The source of these receptors is an adult in good health. The CDR3 runs from the conserved cysteine through the conserved F or W. D genes are given only for firm matches. Size tells how often a clone was seen (once, few, many) or the class of an expanded clone, and some rows leave it out.

. 16 TRBD1 TRBJ1-2 TRBV4-3 CASSHVNRGKSYGYTF TGCGCCAGCAGCCATGTGAACAGGGGAAAAAGCTATGGCTACACCTTC
. 15 TRBD1 TRBJ2-2 TRBV9 CASRGQGLNTGELFF TGTGCCAGCAGGGGACAGGGGCTGAACACCGGGGAGCTGTTTTTT
. 14 TRBD1 TRBJ1-2 TRBV5-6 CASSFTGTGEGYTF TGTGCCAGCAGCTTTACCGGGACAGGGGAAGGCTACACCTTC
few 11 . TRBJ1-2 TRBV29-1 CSARAGYGYTF TGCAGCGCTCGGGCAGGGTATGGCTACACCTTC
. 12 TRBD1 TRBJ2-1 TRBV27 CASSSGQYEQFF TGTGCCAGCAGTTCGGGACAGTATGAGCAGTTCTTC
. 14 . TRBJ2-5 TRBV7-9 CASSPDRNQETQYF TGTGCCAGCAGCCCTGACAGGAACCAAGAGACCCAGTACTTC
. 12 . TRBJ1-2 TRBV28 CASSRDSYGYTF TGTGCCAGCAGTCGTGACAGCTATGGCTACACCTTC
. 15 . TRBJ2-2 TRBV21-1 CASSNLAMNTGELFF TGTGCCAGCAGCAATCTAGCCATGAACACCGGGGAGCTGTTTTTT
. 16 . TRBJ2-2 TRBV3-1/TRBV3-2 CASSPRFGGGSGELFF TGTGCCAGCAGCCCCCGGTTCGGGGGAGGATCCGGGGAGCTGTTTTTT
. 18 TRBD2 TRBJ2-5 TRBV5-8 CASSFYSGLAGRQETQYF TGTGCCAGCAGCTTCTACAGTGGACTAGCGGGCAGACAAGAGACCCAGTACTTC
once 15 TRBD2 TRBJ2-3 TRBV4-3 CASSPRAGGVDTQYF TGCGCCAGCAGCCCCCGCGCGGGGGGAGTAGATACGCAGTATTTT
. 17 TRBD2 TRBJ2-2 TRBV5-1 CASSFLVAGTNTGELFF TGCGCCAGCAGCTTTTTAGTAGCGGGCACGAACACCGGGGAGCTGTTTTTT
. 17 . TRBJ2-7 TRBV5-1 CASSLEGRKETFYEQYF TGCGCCAGCAGCTTGGAGGGCCGCAAGGAAACATTCTACGAGCAGTACTTC